These 20 T cell receptor beta chains were all obtained from the same sample, sequenced in a study of blood T cell repertoires in COVID-19. Using immunoSEQ multiplex PCR, the repertoire was profiled, and TCRdb retains in-frame clones only, with some absent. Among around 100,000 clones listed, around 87% were seen once. The sample consisted of peripheral blood. The receptors were gathered from a woman aged 80 or over with acute or convalescent COVID-19.

This chain connects TRBV7-2 to TRBJ2-7, with D maybe TRBD2 (7 bases). The CDR3 is 16 residues long. Trimming removed 5 bases from V and 6 bases from J, with 23 bases in between. In germline, CDR1 is SGHTA, CDR2 FQGNSA. For the CDR3, the DNA is TGTGCCAGCAGCGGGGGGGGACAATCGATATGGACCGAGCAGTACTTC. It yields the protein CASSGGGQSIWTEQYF.

This rearrangement joins TRBV19 to TRBJ1-5; D is uncertain. The length of the CDR3 is 14 residues. Trimming shortened V by 7 bases and J by 1 base, and 11 bases separated the two germline ends. Germline V gene data show CDR1 as LNHDA and CDR2 as SQIVND (reference sequence). The CDR3 nucleotides are TGTGCCAGTACCCCATGGGCCAGCAATCAGCCCCAGCATTTT. Protein: CASTPWASNQPQHF.

The sample holds a few counts of this clone. The chain links TRBV3-1 (or the pseudogene TRBV3-2) to TRBJ2-7, with a weak D call TRBD2 (5 bases). V was cut by 1 base and J by 7 bases, with 8 bases left in between. Germline V gives CDR1 LGHDT, CDR2 YNNKEL (reference sequence). The CDR3 covers 12 residues. CDR3 in DNA: TGTGCCAGCAGCCAAGGGAGGAGTGAGCAGTACTTC. It yields the protein CASSQGRSEQYF.

In this sample, this clone turned up a few times. V usage is TRBV18 and J usage is TRBJ1-6; 8 bases line up with TRBD1. With 8 bases clipped from V and 4 bases from J, the junction kept 7 bases outside the gene matches. The CDR3 length is 15 residues. Germline CDR1 and CDR2: KGHSH and LQKENI. The DNA for the CDR3 is TGTGCCAGCACTATGGACAGGGCTTATAATTCACCCCTCCACTTT. Amino acid sequence: CASTMDRAYNSPLHF.

This CDR3 is CASSLPTGYTEAFF. The CDR3 DNA reads as TGTGCCAGCAGCTTACCTACAGGGTACACTGAAGCTTTCTTT. The chain carries TRBV7-2 and TRBJ1-1; D perhaps matches TRBD1 (6 bases). The V gene's germline CDR1 is SGHTA and CDR2 FQGNSA. V shed 2 bases and J shed 3 bases, with 10 bases lying between them. This CDR3 has 14 residues. Full variable domain (rest looked up from reference TRBV7-2 and TRBJ1-1): GAGVSQSPSNKVTEKGKDVELRCDPISGHTALYWYRQSLGQGLEFLIYFQGNSAPDKSGLPSDRFSAERTGGSVSTLTIQRTQQEDSAVYLCASSLPTGYTEAFFGQGTRLTVV.

V usage is TRBV2 and J usage is TRBJ1-4; no firm D call. V shed 5 bases and J shed 2 bases, with 9 bases lying between them. Germline loops: CDR1 SNHLY, CDR2 FYNNEI. There are 14 residues in the CDR3. CDR3 residues: CASSRSQTNEKLFF. CDR3 coding DNA: TGTGCCAGCAGTCGATCGCAGACTAATGAAAAACTGTTTTTT.

This rearrangement joins TRBV4-1 to TRBJ1-2, with D possibly TRBD1 on 5 matching bases. CDR3 length equals 17 residues. V was shortened by 0 bases and J by 5 bases, with 19 bases between the two germline ends. Germline CDR1 MGHRA, CDR2 YSYEKL. The CDR3 protein is CASSQDGVGQGGYGYTF. The CDR3 coding sequence is TGCGCCAGCAGCCAAGATGGGGTAGGGCAGGGCGGTTATGGCTACACCTTC.

This clone was counted a single time. This chain uses TRBV28 with TRBJ2-7, with D possibly being TRBD2 (5 bases). The CDR3 runs to 14 residues. Trimming took off 5 bases at V and 5 bases at J, with 16 bases between the two ends. Germline V gene lookup returns CDR1 MDHEN and CDR2 SYDVKM. In nucleotides, the CDR3 is TGTGCCAGCAGTCCTCTATCCGAGGGCCACGAGCAGTACTTC. Amino acid sequence: CASSPLSEGHEQYF. The full variable domain, with the rest looked up from reference TRBV28 and TRBJ2-7, is DVKVTQSSRYLVKRTGEKVFLECVQDMDHENMFWYRQDPGLGLRLIYFSYDVKMKEKGDIPEGYSVSREKKERFSLILESASTNQTSMYLCASSPLSEGHEQYFGPGTRLTVT.

This rearrangement joins TRBV7-9 to TRBJ2-6; 9 bases fit TRBD1. The CDR3 consists of 14 residues. Trimming removed 5 bases from V and 5 bases from J; junction bases left unmatched: 1. CDR1 SEHNR and CDR2 FQNEAQ come from the germline V gene (reference sequence). CDR3 amino acids: CASSGTGRANVLTF. The DNA for the CDR3 is TGTGCCAGCAGCGGGACAGGGCGGGCCAACGTCCTGACTTTC.

The rearrangement uses TRBV6-2 or TRBV6-3 and TRBJ1-6, with 8 bases lining up with TRBD1. The germline V gene encodes CDR1 MNHEY and CDR2 SVGEGT. V lost 2 bases and J lost 9; bases outside the gene matches: 6. The CDR3 has 15 residues. CDR3 sequence reads: CASSYRTGSSSPLHF. As DNA, the CDR3 is TGTGCCAGCAGTTACCGGACAGGGAGTAGTTCACCCCTCCACTTT.

The gene calls are TRBV11-2 and TRBJ1-6; 7 bases line up with TRBD1. The J segment lost 5 bases and the V segment lost 5 bases, leaving 3 bases of the junction unmatched. The CDR3 length is 14 residues. CDR1 and CDR2 from the germline V gene are SGHAT and FQNNGV. CDR3 region: CASSPGQNNSPLHF. The CDR3 DNA is TGTGCCAGCAGCCCGGGACAGAATAATTCACCCCTCCACTTT.

CDR3 region: CASSQDRTGNYGYTF. The CDR3 bases are TGCGCCAGCAGCCAAGACCGGACAGGGAACTATGGCTACACCTTC. V is TRBV4-1 and J is TRBJ1-2, with 8 bases lining up with TRBD1. This CDR3 is 15 amino acids long. The germline V gene encodes CDR1 MGHRA and CDR2 YSYEKL. V lost 0 bases to trimming and J lost 2 bases; unmatched junction nucleotides: 2.

V usage is TRBV6-4 and J usage is TRBJ2-3; D is possibly TRBD2 (5 bases). V lost 4 bases to trimming and J lost 4 bases, with 15 bases between them. The CDR3 contains 15 residues. Germline V gives CDR1 MRHNA, CDR2 SNTAGT. The CDR3 nucleotides read TGTGCCAGCAGTGGCAGACTACGGTTTCCAGATACGCAGTATTTT. As protein: CASSGRLRFPDTQYF.

The genes are TRBV6-4 and TRBJ2-7, with D possibly being TRBD1 (6 bases). The CDR3 is 13 amino acids. With 2 bases removed from V and 6 bases from J, the gap between germline ends came to 11 bases. Germline CDR1 reads MRHNA; CDR2 reads SNTAGT. The CDR3 reads CASSDLGAGEQYF. The CDR3 bases are TGTGCCAGCAGTGACCTGGGGGCCGGCGAGCAGTACTTC.

A few counts support this clone. The rearrangement links TRBV10-3 to TRBJ2-7; TRBD2 aligns across 12 bases. After removal of 6 bases from V and 5 bases from J, the junction contained 5 bases not matched to a gene. Per the germline V gene, CDR1 is ENHRY and CDR2 is SYGVKD. The CDR3 contains 14 residues. The CDR3 DNA reads as TGTGCCATCAGGTCTAGCGGGGGGGCTAACGAGCAGTACTTC. Protein product: CAIRSSGGANEQYF.

CDR3 sequence: CASSPGGLSNEQFF. CDR3 nucleotides: TGTGCCAGCAGCCCGGGGGGACTCAGCAATGAGCAGTTCTTC. The rearrangement uses TRBV9 and TRBJ2-1; 7 bases agree with TRBD2. V trimming: 4 bases; J trimming: 6 bases; junction bases outside the gene matches: 7. Germline assignment: CDR1 SGDLS and CDR2 YYNGEE. The CDR3 is 14 amino acids.

This chain links TRBV28 with TRBJ1-6; tentative D call: TRBD1 (5 bases). The CDR3 spans 12 residues. Trimming removed 6 bases at V and 10 bases at J, with 10 bases between. CDR1 is MDHEN, CDR2 SYDVKM, per germline. CDR3: CASRGGDSPLHF. The CDR3 region has the DNA TGTGCCAGCAGGGGGGGGGACTCACCCCTCCACTTT.

As regards this clone: The missing conserved phenylalanine or tryptophan at the end of this CDR3 makes a read error likely. This CDR3 is CASSILGGNTEAFL. CDR3 DNA sequence: TGTGCCAGTAGTATTCTTGGGGGGAACACTGAAGCTTTCCTT. This chain joins TRBV19 and TRBJ1-1; D possibly corresponds to TRBD1 (5 bases). V was trimmed by 3 bases and J by 1 base, leaving 9 bases between them. Germline lookup yields CDR1 LNHDA and CDR2 SQIVND (reference sequence). The CDR3 sequence is 14 residues long.

The rearrangement uses TRBV7-9 and TRBJ1-1; tentative D call: TRBD1 (6 bases). V was trimmed by 5 bases and J by 4 bases, leaving 14 bases between them. CDR1 is SEHNR and CDR2 is FQNEAQ in the germline V gene (reference sequence). There are 14 residues in the CDR3. The CDR3 sequence: CASSPTGSGTEAFF. In nucleotides, the CDR3 is TGTGCCAGCAGCCCTACAGGGTCGGGCACTGAAGCTTTCTTT.

The rearrangement links TRBV5-6 to TRBJ1-2; TRBD1 matches 12 bases. Germline lookup yields CDR1 SGHDT and CDR2 YYEEEE. With 4 bases clipped from V and 8 bases from J, the junction kept 12 bases outside the gene matches. The length of the CDR3 is 16 residues. CDR3 sequence (DNA): TGTGCCAGCAGCCCCGGGACAGGGGGCTCCTTTGCAGGCTACACCTTC. Its protein is CASSPGTGGSFAGYTF.